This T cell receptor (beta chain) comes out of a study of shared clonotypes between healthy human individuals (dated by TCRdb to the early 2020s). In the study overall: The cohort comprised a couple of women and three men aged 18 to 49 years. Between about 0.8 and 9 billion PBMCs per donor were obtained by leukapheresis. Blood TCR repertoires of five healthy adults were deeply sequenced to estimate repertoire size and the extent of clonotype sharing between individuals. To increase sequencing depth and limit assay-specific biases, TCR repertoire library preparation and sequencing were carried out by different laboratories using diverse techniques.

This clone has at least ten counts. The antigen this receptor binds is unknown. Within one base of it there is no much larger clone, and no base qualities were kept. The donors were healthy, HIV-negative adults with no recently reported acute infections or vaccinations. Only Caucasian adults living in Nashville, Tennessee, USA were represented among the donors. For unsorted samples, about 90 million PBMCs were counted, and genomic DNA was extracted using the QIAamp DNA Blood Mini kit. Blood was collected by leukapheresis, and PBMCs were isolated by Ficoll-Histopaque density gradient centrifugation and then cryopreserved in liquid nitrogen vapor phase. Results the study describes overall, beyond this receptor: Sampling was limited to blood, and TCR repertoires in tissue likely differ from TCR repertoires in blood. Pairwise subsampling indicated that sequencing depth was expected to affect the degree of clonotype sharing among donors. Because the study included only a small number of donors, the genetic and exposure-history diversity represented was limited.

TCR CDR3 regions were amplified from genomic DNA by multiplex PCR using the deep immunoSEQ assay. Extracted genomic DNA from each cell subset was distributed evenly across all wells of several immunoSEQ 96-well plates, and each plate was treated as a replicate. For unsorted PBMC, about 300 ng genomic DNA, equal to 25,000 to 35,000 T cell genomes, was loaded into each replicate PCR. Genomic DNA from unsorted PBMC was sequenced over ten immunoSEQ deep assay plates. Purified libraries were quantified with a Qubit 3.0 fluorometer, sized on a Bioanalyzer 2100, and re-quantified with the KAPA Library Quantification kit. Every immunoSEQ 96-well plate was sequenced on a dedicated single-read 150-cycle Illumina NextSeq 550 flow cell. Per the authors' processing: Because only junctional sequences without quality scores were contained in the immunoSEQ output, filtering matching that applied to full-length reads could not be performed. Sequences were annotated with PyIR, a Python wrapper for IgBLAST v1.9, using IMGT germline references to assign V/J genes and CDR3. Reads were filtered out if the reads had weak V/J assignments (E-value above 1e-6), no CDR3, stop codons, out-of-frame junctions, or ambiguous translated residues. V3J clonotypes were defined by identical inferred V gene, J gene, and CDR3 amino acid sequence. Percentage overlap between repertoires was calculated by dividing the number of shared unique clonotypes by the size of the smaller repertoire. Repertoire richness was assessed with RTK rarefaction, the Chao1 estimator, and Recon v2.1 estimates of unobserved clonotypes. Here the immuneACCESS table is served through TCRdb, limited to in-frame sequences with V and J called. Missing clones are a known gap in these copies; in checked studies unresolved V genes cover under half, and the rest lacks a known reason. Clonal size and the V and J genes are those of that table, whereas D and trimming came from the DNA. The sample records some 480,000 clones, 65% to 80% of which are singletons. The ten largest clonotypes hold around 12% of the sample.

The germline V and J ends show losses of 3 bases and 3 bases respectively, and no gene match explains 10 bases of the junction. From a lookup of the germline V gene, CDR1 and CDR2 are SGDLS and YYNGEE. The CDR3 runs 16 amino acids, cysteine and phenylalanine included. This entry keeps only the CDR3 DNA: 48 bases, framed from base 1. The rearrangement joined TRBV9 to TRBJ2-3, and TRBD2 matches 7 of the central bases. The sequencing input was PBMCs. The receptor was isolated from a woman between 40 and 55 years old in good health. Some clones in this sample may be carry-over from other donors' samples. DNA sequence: TGTGCCAGCAGCGGTGGCGGGCTAGCGGATACAGATACGCAGTATTTT. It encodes CASSGGGLADTDTQYF.